This is a list of T cell receptor beta chains from one sample in a study of blood T cell repertoires in COVID-19. Profiled with immunoSEQ multiplex PCR; TCRdb holds only in-frame clones, not every one. This table holds hundreds of thousands of clones, 87% found once. The sample consisted of PBMCs or T cells enriched from blood (not recorded which). The source of these receptors is a woman between 18 and 29 years old who had recovered from COVID-19. CDR3s include the opening cysteine and the closing phenylalanine or tryptophan. The size field is filled for only some rows; it gives once, few, many or a size class.

v_call,j_call,clone_size,cdr3_aa
TRBV5-4,TRBJ1-1,few,CASSPGGSGNTEAFF
TRBV7-8,TRBJ1-5,.,CASSMGQGARFNQPQHF
TRBV27,TRBJ1-1,.,CASSYRPNTEAFF
TRBV9,TRBJ2-1,.,CASSPRSYNEQFF
TRBV7-3,TRBJ1-1,.,CASSLTGVGQGATEAFF
TRBV15,TRBJ1-4,.,CATSRRSLENEKLFF
TRBV10-3,TRBJ2-5,once,CAISEGGGDQETQYF
TRBV7-2,TRBJ2-6,.,CASSLGRTGSSGANVLTF
TRBV11-3,TRBJ1-1,.,CASSPPISGTGLTEAFF
TRBV11-2,TRBJ1-4,few,CASSLSGGQLFF
TRBV28,TRBJ1-6,.,CASSKGGSYNSPLHF
TRBV3-1/TRBV3-2,TRBJ2-5,.,CASSQVALDPETQYF
TRBV28,TRBJ2-1,.,CASRGGLNYNEQFF
TRBV29-1,TRBJ2-1,.,CSVDGVGGPYNEQFF
TRBV5-1,TRBJ1-3,.,CASSPGSSGNTIYF
TRBV19,TRBJ2-5,.,CASRKFGQGDEETQYF
TRBV6-1,TRBJ1-3,few,CASSEGGGGNTIYF
TRBV19,TRBJ1-3,.,CASSIAGNAIYF
TRBV21-1,TRBJ2-5,.,CASSKGLDRAGETQYF
TRBV9,TRBJ1-4,.,CASSDAPGRGEKLFF
TRBV2,TRBJ2-5,.,CASTLNEETQYF
TRBV5-4,TRBJ2-7,.,CASKGDRAGVYEQYF
TRBV2,TRBJ1-1,.,CASSERQGTEAFF
TRBV9,TRBJ2-1,.,CASSVGQPYNEQFF
TRBV9,TRBJ2-1,.,CASSDSSAGGRAENEQFF
TRBV27,TRBJ1-2,once,CASRLTGKGLVYGYTF
TRBV28,TRBJ1-5,.,CASSLRRVSNQPQHF
TRBV28,TRBJ1-3,.,CASEDRGSGNTIYF
TRBV7-9,TRBJ2-7,once,CASSLPTGGADEQYF
TRBV7-9,TRBJ1-1,.,CASSLDSSNTEAFF
TRBV28,TRBJ1-1,.,CASSFLPGGTEAFF
TRBV5-4,TRBJ1-2,.,CASSEGGDPRSYTF
TRBV5-7,TRBJ1-5,.,CASSLAAALVSNQPQHF
TRBV27,TRBJ2-7,.,CASSYGTGEKYEQYF
TRBV4-2,TRBJ2-4,.,CASSQDLGGWGIQYF
TRBV9,TRBJ2-5,.,CASSVGGLQETQYF
TRBV5-1,TRBJ1-1,.,CASSLAGSPNTEAFF
TRBV28,TRBJ1-1,.,CASSRDRNTVVF
TRBV27,TRBJ1-6,.,CARPPLQGPHRNSPLHF
TRBV24-1,TRBJ2-5,.,CATSLAGGETQYF
TRBV5-1,TRBJ2-1,.,CASSLGSLAGDHNEQFF
TRBV5-1,TRBJ1-3,many,CASKEFYSGNTIYF
TRBV30,TRBJ1-2,.,CAWSSREEYGYTF
TRBV5-1,TRBJ1-5,.,CASSSGTGVYQPQHF
TRBV7-9,TRBJ1-4,.,CASSLTPRQGGEKLFF
TRBV2,TRBJ1-5,.,CASSGQGFKPQHF
TRBV3-1/TRBV3-2,TRBJ2-5,.,CASSLAQTQYF